The 19 T cell receptor beta chains given below trace back to one sample, sequenced in a study of response to subunit inactivated influenza vaccine. TCRdb reprocessed the RT-PCR reads via MiXCR and lists one record per CDR3 protein. This table holds more than 200,000 distinct CDR3 sequences, less than 15% found once. The sample here was non-naive T cells sorted from PBMCs, taken around two weeks before vaccination. The receptors come from a man aged 50-59 years who received an inactivated influenza vaccine.

In this sample, this clonotype turned up a few times. The chain employs TRBV10-3 and TRBJ2-1; 7 bases map to TRBD2. V shed 10 bases, J shed 3 bases, and the junction held 9 bases outside the gene matches. The CDR3 extends over 14 amino acids. Germline-derived CDR1 and CDR2 are ENHRY and SYGVKD. CDR3 region: CATYSGGGYNEQFF. CDR3 bases: TGTGCCACATACTCGGGAGGTGGCTACAATGAGCAGTTCTTC.

A few counts support this clonotype. V is TRBV3-1 and J is TRBJ2-7, with TRBD2 identical over 11 bases. The CDR3 length is 14 residues. J lost 7 bases, V lost 1 base, and 3 bases had no gene match. Germline lookup yields CDR1 LGHDT and CDR2 YNNKEL (reference sequence). CDR3 amino acids: CASSQASGRLEQYF. CDR3 DNA sequence: TGTGCCAGCAGCCAAGCTAGCGGGAGGCTGGAGCAGTACTTC.

CDR3 DNA sequence: TGTGCCAGCAGACTAGCGGGAGGCCGCACAGATACGCAGTATTTT. This sequence encodes CASRLAGGRTDTQYF. The chain uses TRBV7-2 and TRBJ2-3; the match to TRBD2 covers 12 bases. The germline gives CDR1 SGHTA, CDR2 FQGNSA. CDR3 size: 15 residues. Trimming at V came to 6 bases and at J to 1 base, leaving 2 bases not matched to a gene.

J is TRBJ2-6 and V is TRBV28, with D possibly TRBD2 on 6 matching bases. Germline-derived CDR1 and CDR2 are MDHEN and SYDVKM. CDR3 size: 17 residues. Trimming left V 6 bases short and J 2 bases short, with 17 bases between. CDR3 DNA: TGTGCCAGCAGCCGACGGTGGGGGGTAACTGGGGCCAACGTCCTGACTTTC. Translated, it gives CASSRRWGVTGANVLTF.

This clonotype has just a few counts. The chain combines TRBV7-9 with TRBJ1-2, with a possible D match to TRBD1 (5 bases). V gave up 5 bases and J gave up 7 bases, with 11 bases separating them. The CDR3 is 12 residues long. Germline CDR1 and CDR2: SEHNR and FQNEAQ (reference sequence). The CDR3 loop reads CASSKDRSGYTF. CDR3 sequence (DNA): TGTGCCAGCAGCAAAGACAGAAGTGGCTACACCTTC.

This clonotype was seen more than once but under ten times. V and J are TRBV20-1 and TRBJ1-3, with D maybe TRBD1 (6 bases). CDR1 DFQATT and CDR2 SNEGSKA come from the germline V gene (reference sequence). The CDR3 has 13 amino acids. V was pared by 7 bases and J by 2 bases, with 12 bases between. CDR3 DNA sequence: TGCAGTGAACCGGGACACCCTGGAAACACCATATATTTT. It is translated as CSEPGHPGNTIYF.

This clonotype was detected ten times or more. The DNA of the CDR3 is TGCAGTGCTAGTTCGACGAATAACGAGCAGTACTTC. Translating gives CSASSTNNEQYF. V usage is TRBV20-1 and J usage is TRBJ2-7; D is undetermined. Trimming cost V 3 bases and J 5 bases, with 11 bases left between them. Germline CDR1 DFQATT, CDR2 SNEGSKA (reference sequence). This CDR3 spans 12 amino acids.

This clonotype was seen only a few times. The V call is TRBV10-3, the J call TRBJ2-5, with TRBD2 as a possible D gene (5 bases). The CDR3 totals 14 residues. Trimming pared 3 bases from V and 2 bases from J, leaving 10 bases between. Germline lookup yields CDR1 ENHRY and CDR2 SYGVKD. Here the CDR3 DNA reads TGTGCCATCAGTGATCGGGGAAATCAAGAGACCCAGTACTTC. This sequence encodes CAISDRGNQETQYF.

This clonotype was seen at least ten times. V and J are TRBV29-1 and TRBJ2-2; TRBD2 is a possible D gene (6 bases). Germline-derived CDR1 and CDR2 are SQVTM and ANQGSEA. The germline V and J ends were trimmed by 7 bases and 1 base, with 13 bases remaining between them. There are 14 residues in the CDR3. Here the CDR3 reads CSAAVGGNTGELFF. Here the CDR3 DNA reads TGCAGCGCCGCTGTGGGGGGGAACACCGGGGAGCTGTTTTTT.

This clonotype came up many times. The chain links TRBV7-9 to TRBJ1-4; TRBD1 aligns across 10 bases. V lost 5 bases, J lost 8 bases, and 8 bases stayed unmatched. CDR1 is SEHNR and CDR2 is FQNEAQ in the germline V gene (reference sequence). The CDR3 loop spans 15 amino acids. CDR3: CASSDRGRGDEKLFF. In DNA, the CDR3 is TGTGCCAGCAGCGACAGGGGGCGCGGGGACGAAAAACTGTTTTTT. Based on the CDR3 plus reference TRBV7-9 and TRBJ1-4, the full variable domain is DTGVSQNPRHKITKRGQNVTFRCDPISEHNRLYWYRQTLGQGPEFLTYFQNEAQLEKSRLLSDRFSAERPKGSFSTLEIQRTEQGDSAMYLCASSDRGRGDEKLFFGSGTQLSVL.

This clonotype was detected ten times or more. V gene TRBV5-5 combines with J gene TRBJ2-3, with D hard to call. This CDR3 contains 14 residues. V was shortened by 4 bases and J by 2 bases, with 11 bases between the two germline ends. Germline CDR1 reads SGHKS; CDR2 reads YYEKEE (reference sequence). The CDR3 sequence is CASSASWPTDTQYF. The DNA for the CDR3 is TGTGCCAGCAGCGCGAGTTGGCCCACAGATACGCAGTATTTT.

The table lists this clonotype with a few counts. The J gene is TRBJ2-7, the V gene TRBV20-1; 10 bases match TRBD1. This CDR3 region has 13 residues. The germline gives CDR1 DFQATT, CDR2 SNEGSKA (reference sequence). Losses at the gene ends were 1 base for V and 4 bases for J; bases not matched to a gene: 1. Here the CDR3 DNA reads TGCAGTGCTAGAGGGACAGGGGGTTACGAGCAGTACTTC. Its translation is CSARGTGGYEQYF.

Of note for this clonotype: Given a much more abundant clone one base away, this may be a read error. The rearrangement links TRBV2 to TRBJ2-3; TRBD2 matches 10 bases. This CDR3 spans 18 amino acids. The germline V gene has CDR1 SNHLY and CDR2 FYNNEI. CDR3 residues: CTSSSPGLAEKSTDTQYF. DNA of the CDR3: TGTACCAGCAGTTCTCCCGGACTAGCGGAAAAATCCACAGATACGCAGTATTTT.

This clonotype was counted many times. V is TRBV7-2 and J is TRBJ2-2, with D unresolved. The germline CDR1 and CDR2 sequences are SGHTA and FQGNSA. The germline V and J ends were trimmed by 2 bases and 7 bases, with 8 bases remaining between them. The CDR3 is made up of 13 amino acids. CDR3 in amino acids: CASSLLMGGELFF. The CDR3 DNA is TGTGCCAGCAGCTTATTGATGGGCGGGGAGCTGTTTTTT. The complete variable domain, with remaining parts taken from reference TRBV7-2 and TRBJ2-2, reads GAGVSQSPSNKVTEKGKDVELRCDPISGHTALYWYRQSLGQGLEFLIYFQGNSAPDKSGLPSDRFSAERTGGSVSTLTIQRTQQEDSAVYLCASSLLMGGELFFGEGSRLTVL.

This rearrangement joins TRBV11-2 to TRBJ2-7; 7 bases are a match to TRBD1. V gave up 5 bases and J gave up 5 bases; unmatched junction bases: 6. This CDR3 contains 13 residues. Germline V CDR1 and CDR2: SGHAT, FQNNGV. The CDR3 sequence: CASSVIGGDEQYF. In nucleotides, the CDR3 is TGTGCCAGCAGCGTAATAGGGGGCGACGAGCAGTACTTC.

This clonotype was counted between two and nine times. The chain uses TRBV3-1 and TRBJ2-3, with TRBD2 matching over 7 bases. Per the germline V gene, CDR1 is LGHDT and CDR2 is YNNKEL (reference sequence). CDR3 length: 14 amino acids. Germline trimming cut 5 bases from V and 0 bases from J; bases unmatched to any gene: 2. CDR3 nucleotide sequence: TGTGCCAGCAGCGTTAGCGGGAGCACAGATACGCAGTATTTT. Its protein is CASSVSGSTDTQYF.

This clonotype was counted a few times. The chain links TRBV6-1 to TRBJ2-7, with 7 bases fitting TRBD2. With V trimmed by 7 bases and J by 0 bases, 6 bases remained unmatched. Per the germline V gene, CDR1 is MNHNS and CDR2 is SASEGT. This CDR3 comprises 14 residues. CDR3 amino acids: CASKGTISSYEQYF. CDR3 nucleotide sequence: TGTGCCAGCAAGGGGACTATTAGCTCCTACGAGCAGTACTTC.

This clonotype was counted at least ten times. The chain combines TRBV2 with TRBJ2-2; 7 nucleotides align to TRBD1. V shed 6 bases and J 3 bases; nucleotides not matched to a gene: 7. The CDR3 covers 15 residues. Germline CDR1 and CDR2: SNHLY and FYNNEI. The CDR3 here is CASSNEGADTGELFF. In DNA form, the CDR3 reads TGTGCCAGCAGCAACGAGGGGGCCGACACCGGGGAGCTGTTTTTT.

This chain links TRBV2 with TRBJ2-3, with 9 bases lining up with TRBD1. The V gene end was trimmed by 4 bases and the J gene end by 2 bases; junction bases not matched to a gene: 7. The germline CDR1 and CDR2 sequences are SNHLY and FYNNEI. The CDR3 is made up of 16 amino acids. The CDR3 DNA sequence: TGTGCCAGCAGTGGATCCAACAGGGGGCACACAGATACGCAGTATTTT. Translation gives CASSGSNRGHTDTQYF. The whole variable domain, filled in from reference TRBV2 and TRBJ2-3, reads EPEVTQTPSHQVTQMGQEVILRCVPISNHLYFYWYRQILGQKVEFLVSFYNNEISEKSEIFDDQFSVERPDGSNFTLKIRSTKLEDSAMYFCASSGSNRGHTDTQYFGPGTRLTVL.